A selection of T cell receptor beta chains follows, all from one sample in a study of T cells in Graves' hyperthyroidism and ophthalmopathy. TCRdb itself ran the multiplex PCR reads through MiXCR, one entry per CDR3 protein. Counted here are about 570,000 distinct CDR3 sequences, approximately 44% occurring once; the ten biggest clones make up over 15%. The sequenced material came from peripheral blood or thyroid tissue (not recorded which). These receptors all come from an adult woman with Graves' disease, either hyperthyroidism or ophthalmopathy (not recorded which). Both conserved end residues are part of each CDR3. Each record gives: clone size, V gene, J gene, D gene, CDR3 protein, CDR3 DNA. D genes are given only for firm matches. The size entry is marked missing in some rows and otherwise reads once, few, many or a size class.

clone_size: .; v_call: TRBV24-1; j_call: TRBJ2-7; d_call: .; cdr3_aa: CASSGIKSGEQYF; cdr3_nt: TGTGCCAGCAGTGGAATCAAATCCGGCGAGCAGTACTTC
clone_size: once; v_call: TRBV5-1; j_call: TRBJ1-1; d_call: TRBD1; cdr3_aa: CASTHGTGLANTEAFF; cdr3_nt: TGCGCCAGCACGCACGGGACAGGTCTAGCGAACACTGAAGCTTTCTTT
clone_size: few; v_call: TRBV6-1; j_call: TRBJ2-7; d_call: TRBD1; cdr3_aa: CASSQRDRAYEQYF; cdr3_nt: TGTGCCAGCAGTCAGCGGGACAGGGCCTACGAGCAGTACTTC
clone_size: many; v_call: TRBV4-1; j_call: TRBJ1-1; d_call: TRBD1; cdr3_aa: CASSHRGAGGTEAFF; cdr3_nt: TGCGCCAGCAGCCACAGGGGGGCCGGGGGAACTGAAGCTTTCTTT
clone_size: many; v_call: TRBV2; j_call: TRBJ2-7; d_call: TRBD2; cdr3_aa: CASSEGGAGGRYEQYF; cdr3_nt: TGTGCCAGCAGTGAAGGTGGAGCGGGAGGGCGATACGAGCAGTACTTC
clone_size: once; v_call: TRBV10-3; j_call: TRBJ2-5; d_call: TRBD2; cdr3_aa: CASSLPTSGRAGTQYF; cdr3_nt: TGTGCCAGCAGCTTACCGACTAGCGGGAGGGCCGGGACCCAGTACTTC
clone_size: .; v_call: TRBV5-1; j_call: TRBJ1-4; d_call: TRBD1; cdr3_aa: CASSLGGGAGEKLFF; cdr3_nt: TGTGCCAGCAGCCTAGGGGGCGGGGCCGGGGAAAAACTGTTTTTT
clone_size: many; v_call: TRBV7-2; j_call: TRBJ2-7; d_call: TRBD2; cdr3_aa: CASSLARQGRAYF; cdr3_nt: TGTGCCAGCAGCTTAGCGCGGCAAGGGAGGGCGTACTTC
clone_size: .; v_call: TRBV28; j_call: TRBJ1-5; d_call: .; cdr3_aa: CASSLIPTGGQPQHF; cdr3_nt: TGTGCCAGCAGTTTAATACCTACCGGAGGACAGCCCCAGCATTTT
clone_size: .; v_call: TRBV12-3/TRBV12-4; j_call: TRBJ2-6; d_call: .; cdr3_aa: CASSWPGRSGANVLTF; cdr3_nt: TGTGCCAGCAGTTGGCCGGGGCGCTCTGGGGCCAACGTCCTGACTTTC
clone_size: many; v_call: TRBV10-3; j_call: TRBJ1-2; d_call: .; cdr3_aa: CAISEQGSNYGYTF; cdr3_nt: TGTGCCATCAGTGAGCAAGGATCTAACTATGGCTACACCTTC
clone_size: many; v_call: TRBV19; j_call: TRBJ2-3; d_call: .; cdr3_aa: CARTLGARGHTDTQYF; cdr3_nt: TGTGCCAGAACACTGGGGGCCCGCGGGCACACAGATACGCAGTATTTT
clone_size: .; v_call: TRBV11-2; j_call: TRBJ1-6; d_call: .; cdr3_aa: CASSLVGGAGSPLHF; cdr3_nt: TGTGCCAGCAGCTTAGTCGGCGGGGCAGGGTCACCCCTCCACTTT
clone_size: .; v_call: TRBV11-2; j_call: TRBJ2-5; d_call: TRBD2; cdr3_aa: CASRTGTSGRPGEETQYF; cdr3_nt: TGTGCAAGTCGTACCGGGACTAGCGGGAGGCCGGGAGAAGAGACCCAGTACTTC
clone_size: many; v_call: TRBV7-9; j_call: TRBJ1-2; d_call: .; cdr3_aa: CASSPRGGYGYTF; cdr3_nt: TGTGCCAGCAGCCCGAGGGGAGGCTATGGCTACACCTTC
clone_size: many; v_call: TRBV11-2; j_call: TRBJ1-5; d_call: .; cdr3_aa: CASSLGRDGQPQHF; cdr3_nt: TGTGCCAGCAGCTTAGGCAGGGACGGACAGCCCCAGCATTTT
clone_size: .; v_call: TRBV29-1; j_call: TRBJ2-7; d_call: TRBD1; cdr3_aa: CSVCIGQGAYEQYF; cdr3_nt: TGCAGCGTTTGTATAGGACAGGGGGCCTACGAGCAGTACTTC
clone_size: .; v_call: TRBV20-1; j_call: TRBJ1-2; d_call: TRBD1; cdr3_aa: CSARGQGWGYTF; cdr3_nt: TGCAGTGCTAGAGGACAGGGTTGGGGCTACACCTTC
clone_size: few; v_call: TRBV19; j_call: TRBJ2-2; d_call: .; cdr3_aa: CASSIILQNTGELFF; cdr3_nt: TGTGCCAGTAGTATTATTCTACAGAACACCGGGGAGCTGTTTTTT
clone_size: .; v_call: TRBV6-5; j_call: TRBJ1-2; d_call: .; cdr3_aa: CASTKDSLAAGGYTF; cdr3_nt: TGTGCCAGCACAAAAGACAGTCTCGCAGCGGGAGGCTACACCTTC
clone_size: .; v_call: TRBV15; j_call: TRBJ2-5; d_call: .; cdr3_aa: CATSREPGRSQPQYF; cdr3_nt: TGTGCCACCAGCAGAGAGCCAGGGAGGAGTCAGCCCCAGTACTTC
clone_size: .; v_call: TRBV7-9; j_call: TRBJ2-6; d_call: .; cdr3_aa: CASSTWTAEEEAF; cdr3_nt: TGTGCCAGTAGTACCTGGACCGCCGAGGAGGAAGCTTTC
clone_size: many; v_call: TRBV20-1; j_call: TRBJ1-5; d_call: TRBD1; cdr3_aa: CSAPPVGGGNQPQHF; cdr3_nt: TGCAGTGCTCCCCCCGTAGGGGGCGGCAATCAGCCCCAGCATTTT
clone_size: many; v_call: TRBV11-2; j_call: TRBJ2-7; d_call: TRBD2; cdr3_aa: CASSPDPLRLAVTYEQYF; cdr3_nt: TGTGCCAGCAGCCCAGACCCCCTACGGCTAGCGGTTACCTACGAGCAGTACTTC
clone_size: .; v_call: TRBV6-5; j_call: TRBJ2-2; d_call: .; cdr3_aa: CATLRGTTGELFF; cdr3_nt: TGTGCCACCCTTAGGGGGACCACCGGGGAGCTGTTTTTT
clone_size: .; v_call: TRBV7-6; j_call: TRBJ2-2; d_call: TRBD2; cdr3_aa: CASSLAGGVVEAGELFF; cdr3_nt: TGTGCCAGCAGCTTAGCCGGGGGGGTAGTGGAAGCCGGGGAGCTGTTTTTT